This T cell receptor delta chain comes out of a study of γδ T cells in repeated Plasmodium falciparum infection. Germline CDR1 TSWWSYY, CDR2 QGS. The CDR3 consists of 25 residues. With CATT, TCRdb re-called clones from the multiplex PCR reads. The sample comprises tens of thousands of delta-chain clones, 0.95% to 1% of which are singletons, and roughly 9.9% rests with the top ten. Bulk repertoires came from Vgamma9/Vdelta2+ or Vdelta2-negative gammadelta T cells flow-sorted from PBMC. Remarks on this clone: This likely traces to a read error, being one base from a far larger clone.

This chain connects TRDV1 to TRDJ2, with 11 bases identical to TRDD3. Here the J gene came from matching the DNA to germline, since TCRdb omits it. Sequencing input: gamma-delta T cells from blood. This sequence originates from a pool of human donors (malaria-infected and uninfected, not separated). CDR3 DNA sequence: TGTGCACTTGGGGAAACGGGGCTAGGGTCCCGTTGGGGGATACGCGAAGGGGGGAGACAGGCACAACTCTTCTTT. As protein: CALGETGLGSRWGIREGGRQAQLFF.